This T cell receptor (beta chain) originates from a study of OX40 agonist ivuxolimab in advanced cancers. The germline V gene encodes CDR1 LGHNA and CDR2 YSLEER. J gave up 7 bases and V 1 base, and 13 bases lay outside the gene matches. This CDR3 region has 17 residues. The method was immunoSEQ multiplex PCR; TCRdb's version includes in-frame clones alone and lacks a portion of them. The sample lists roughly 50,000 clones; around 80% were seen once. The origin of this receptor is an adult with an advanced solid tumor such as melanoma, head and neck, liver or kidney cancer. The sample in question was CD4+ or CD8+ T cells sorted from blood, obtained in a trial of the OX40 agonist ivuxolimab. This chain links TRBV4-3 with TRBJ2-3; 8 bases align to TRBD1. CDR3 sequence (DNA): TGCGCCAGCAGCCAAGCGGGGCAGGGGGCGCGGTCGAATACGCAGTATTTT. Residues: CASSQAGQGARSNTQYF.